This T cell receptor (beta chain) was sequenced during a study of shared clonotypes between healthy human individuals. Whole-study context: Samples came from two female and three male donors aged 18 to 49. Used for every donor were three CD4 naive, three CD4 memory, two CD8 naive and one CD8 memory plate.

Donation came from healthy HIV-negative adults that had no recent acute infections or vaccinations. Findings and limits, study-wide: Among non-shared clonotypes, generation probabilities were lower than among those shared by all four donors.

The assay was immunoSEQ multiplex PCR, and TCRdb's table has in-frame clones only and misses some. The sample holds over a million clones, approximately 72% seen once. Regarding this clone: As yet, its antigen is unknown.

The sequence was obtained from a man younger than 30 in good health. Sequenced material: memory CD4+ T cells sorted from blood. Indicated subset: CD45RA-negative fraction.

CDR3 in amino acids: CASSPSEGGAGNQPQHF. For the CDR3, the DNA is TGTGCCAGCTCACCATCGGAGGGAGGTGCGGGCAATCAGCCCCAGCATTTT. The chain links TRBV18 to TRBJ1-5, with no clear D. CDR3 length: 17 residues. Germline CDR1 is KGHSH and CDR2 is LQKENI. Trimming shortened V by 2 bases and J by 2 bases, and 16 bases separated the two germline ends.